This T cell receptor (beta chain) came from a study of siplizumab effects on memory and regulatory T cells. Broader study findings: Mapping to unstimulated subsets was achieved for only a minor fraction of alloreactive clones. Proliferating clones, CD4+ or CD8+, lacked an assignable naive or memory phenotype in roughly 75-96% of cases.

The assay was immunoSEQ multiplex PCR, and TCRdb's table has in-frame clones only and misses some. The sample yields more than 95,000 clones, about 93% seen once. About this clone itself: Antigen unknown.

The V and J ends lost 2 bases and 4 bases respectively, with 13 bases between them. CDR1 SGHRS and CDR2 YFSETQ come from the germline V gene. The CDR3 sequence is 14 residues long. The sample was Tregs sorted from blood. The V and J genes are TRBV5-1 and TRBJ2-7; D is perhaps TRBD1 (5 bases). This receptor was obtained from a human donor in good health. The CDR3 loop reads CASSLHQGVYEQYF. The CDR3 nucleotides read TGCGCCAGCAGCTTACATCAAGGGGTTTACGAGCAGTACTTC.